This T cell receptor beta chain was obtained from a study of cytomegalovirus exposure and HLA in healthy donors. V was pared by 5 bases and J by 6 bases, with 5 bases between. Germline CDR1 SGHNT, CDR2 YENEEA. This CDR3 has 11 amino acids. Primers: 60 Vbeta forward and 13 Jbeta reverse. Some clones are missing from TCRdb's copy, which holds only in-frame ones; the method was immunoSEQ multiplex PCR. The sample carries roughly 100,000 clones, over 60% recorded once. This clone was counted a single time. The sample consisted of PBMCs. The chain employs TRBV11-3 and TRBJ2-1; unclear D gene. The receptor was isolated from a man in his forties in good health and CMV-seropositive. The CDR3 nucleotides are TGTGCCAGCAGCCCAGGCAATGAGCAGTTCTTC. Protein: CASSPGNEQFF.